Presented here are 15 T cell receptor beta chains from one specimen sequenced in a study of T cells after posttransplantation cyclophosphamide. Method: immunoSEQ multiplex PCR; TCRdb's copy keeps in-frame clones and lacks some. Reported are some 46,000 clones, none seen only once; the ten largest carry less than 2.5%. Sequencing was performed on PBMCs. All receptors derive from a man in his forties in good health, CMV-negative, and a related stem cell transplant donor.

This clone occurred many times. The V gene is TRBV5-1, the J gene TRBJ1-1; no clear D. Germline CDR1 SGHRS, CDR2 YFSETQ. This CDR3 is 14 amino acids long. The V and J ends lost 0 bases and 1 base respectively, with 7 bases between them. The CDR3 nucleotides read TGCGCCAGCAGCTTGGACAGTGCGAACACTGAAGCTTTCTTT. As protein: CASSLDSANTEAFF.

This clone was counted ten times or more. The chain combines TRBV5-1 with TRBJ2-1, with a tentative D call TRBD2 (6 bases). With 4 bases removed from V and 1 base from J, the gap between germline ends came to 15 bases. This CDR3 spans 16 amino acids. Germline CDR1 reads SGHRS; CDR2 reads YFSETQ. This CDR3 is CASSRDGAGSYNEQFF. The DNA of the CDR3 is TGCGCCAGCAGCCGCGACGGGGCGGGGTCCTACAATGAGCAGTTCTTC.

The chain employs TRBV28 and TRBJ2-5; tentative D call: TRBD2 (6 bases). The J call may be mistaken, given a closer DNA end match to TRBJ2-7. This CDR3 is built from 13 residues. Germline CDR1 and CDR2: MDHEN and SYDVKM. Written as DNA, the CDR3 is TGTGCCAGCAGTTTACTAGCGCGCTACGAGCAGTACTTC. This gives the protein CASSLLARYEQYF.

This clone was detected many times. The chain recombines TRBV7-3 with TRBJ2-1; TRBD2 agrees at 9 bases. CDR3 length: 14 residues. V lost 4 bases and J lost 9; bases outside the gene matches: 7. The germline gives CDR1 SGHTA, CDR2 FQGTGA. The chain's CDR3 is CASSSAGGPSEQFF. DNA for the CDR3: TGTGCCAGCAGCTCGGCGGGAGGGCCGAGTGAGCAGTTCTTC.

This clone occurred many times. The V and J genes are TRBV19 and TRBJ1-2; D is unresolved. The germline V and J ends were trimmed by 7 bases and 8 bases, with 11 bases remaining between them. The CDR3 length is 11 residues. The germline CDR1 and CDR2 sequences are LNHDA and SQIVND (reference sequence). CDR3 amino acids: CASTREGGYTF. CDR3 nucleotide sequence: TGTGCCAGTACGCGGGAAGGAGGCTACACCTTC.

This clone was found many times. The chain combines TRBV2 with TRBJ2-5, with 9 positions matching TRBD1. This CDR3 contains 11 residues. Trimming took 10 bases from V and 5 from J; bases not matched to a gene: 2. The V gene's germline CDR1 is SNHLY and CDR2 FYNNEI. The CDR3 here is CATTGGETQYF. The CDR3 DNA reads TGTGCCACGACAGGGGGGGAGACCCAGTACTTC. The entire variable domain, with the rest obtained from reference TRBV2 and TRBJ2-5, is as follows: EPEVTQTPSHQVTQMGQEVILRCVPISNHLYFYWYRQILGQKVEFLVSFYNNEISEKSEIFDDQFSVERPDGSNFTLKIRSTKLEDSAMYFCATTGGETQYFGPGTRLLVL.

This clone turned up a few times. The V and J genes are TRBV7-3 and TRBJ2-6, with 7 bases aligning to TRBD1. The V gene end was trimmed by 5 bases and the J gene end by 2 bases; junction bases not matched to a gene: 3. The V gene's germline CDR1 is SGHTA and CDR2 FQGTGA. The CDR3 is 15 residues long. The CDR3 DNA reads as TGTGCCAGCAGCGGGGGACAGCCTGGGGCCAACGTCCTGACTTTC. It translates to CASSGGQPGANVLTF.

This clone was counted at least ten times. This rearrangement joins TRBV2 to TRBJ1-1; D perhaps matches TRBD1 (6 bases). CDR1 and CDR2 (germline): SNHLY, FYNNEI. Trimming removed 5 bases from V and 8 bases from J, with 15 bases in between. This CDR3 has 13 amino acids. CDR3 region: CASSSDRFEEAFF. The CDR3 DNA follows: TGTGCCAGCAGTTCCGACAGGTTTGAAGAAGCTTTCTTT.

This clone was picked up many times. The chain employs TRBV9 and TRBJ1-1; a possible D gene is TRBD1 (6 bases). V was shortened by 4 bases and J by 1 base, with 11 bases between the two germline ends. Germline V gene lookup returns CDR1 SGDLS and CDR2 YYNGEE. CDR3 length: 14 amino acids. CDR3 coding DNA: TGTGCCAGCAGCAACCAAGGGGGGAACACTGAAGCTTTCTTT. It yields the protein CASSNQGGNTEAFF.

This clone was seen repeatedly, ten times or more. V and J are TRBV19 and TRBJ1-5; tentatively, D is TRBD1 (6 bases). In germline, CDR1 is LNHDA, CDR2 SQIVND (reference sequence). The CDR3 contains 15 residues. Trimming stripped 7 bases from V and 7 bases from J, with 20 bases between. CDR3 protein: CASKRYSGAGQPQHF. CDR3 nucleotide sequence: TGTGCCAGTAAACGATATTCAGGGGCAGGGCAGCCCCAGCATTTT. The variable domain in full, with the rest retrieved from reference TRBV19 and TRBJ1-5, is DGGITQSPKYLFRKEGQNVTLSCEQNLNHDAMYWYRQDPGQGLRLIYYSQIVNDFQKGDIAEGYSVSREKKESFPLTVTSAQKNPTAFYLCASKRYSGAGQPQHFGDGTRLSIL.

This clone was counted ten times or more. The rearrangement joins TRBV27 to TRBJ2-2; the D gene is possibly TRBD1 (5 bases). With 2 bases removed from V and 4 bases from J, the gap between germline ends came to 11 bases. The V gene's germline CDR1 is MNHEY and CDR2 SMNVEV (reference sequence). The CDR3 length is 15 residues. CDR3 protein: CASSLGAGFTGELFF. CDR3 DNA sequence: TGTGCCAGCAGTTTAGGAGCAGGGTTCACCGGGGAGCTGTTTTTT.

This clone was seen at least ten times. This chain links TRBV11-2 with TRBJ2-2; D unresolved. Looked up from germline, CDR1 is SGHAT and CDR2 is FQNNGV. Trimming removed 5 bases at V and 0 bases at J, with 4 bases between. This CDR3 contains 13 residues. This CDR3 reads CASSTSNTGELFF. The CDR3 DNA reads TGTGCCAGCAGCACTTCGAACACCGGGGAGCTGTTTTTT.

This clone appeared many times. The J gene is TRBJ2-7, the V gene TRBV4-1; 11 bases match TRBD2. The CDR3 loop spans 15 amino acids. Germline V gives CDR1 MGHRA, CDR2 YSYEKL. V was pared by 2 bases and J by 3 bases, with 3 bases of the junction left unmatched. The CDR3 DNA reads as TGCGCCAGCAGCCAACTTAGCGGGGGGGGCTACGAGCAGTACTTC. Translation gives CASSQLSGGGYEQYF.

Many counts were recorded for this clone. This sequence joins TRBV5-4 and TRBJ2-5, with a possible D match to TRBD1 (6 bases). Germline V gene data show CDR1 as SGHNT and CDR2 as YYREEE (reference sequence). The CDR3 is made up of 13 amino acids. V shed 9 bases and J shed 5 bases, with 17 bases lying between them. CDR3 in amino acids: CAITLGALETQYF. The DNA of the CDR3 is TGTGCCATCACCTTGGGGGCTCTTGAGACCCAGTACTTC.

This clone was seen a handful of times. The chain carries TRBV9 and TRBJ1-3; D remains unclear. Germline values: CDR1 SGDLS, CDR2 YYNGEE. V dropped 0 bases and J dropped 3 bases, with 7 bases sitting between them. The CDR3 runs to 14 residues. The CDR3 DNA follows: TGTGCCAGCAGCGTAGCTACTGATGGAAACACCATATATTTT. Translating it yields CASSVATDGNTIYF.